This TCR beta chain was found in a study of T cell repertoires in cytomegalovirus infection. Overall study context: Peptides in the study included HLA-C-restricted and HLA-B-restricted CMV epitopes. Public TCR beta signature analysis indicated the presence of both CMV infection and matching HLA type.

This clonotype has a handful of counts. Its antigen is not known. TCRdb reprocessed the reads via MiXCR and lists one record per CDR3 protein. This sample has around 710,000 distinct CDR3 sequences; 25% to 35% occur once, and the top ten carry about an eighth. With 7 bases removed from V and 3 bases from J, the gap between germline ends came to 10 bases. Per the germline V gene, CDR1 is LNHDA and CDR2 is SQIVND (reference sequence). The CDR3 has 13 amino acids. J is TRBJ1-5 and V is TRBV19; the D is unclear. The starting material was cultured CD8+ T cells from PBMCs, obtained from culture after CMV antigen stimulation. The origin of this receptor is a human donor in good health (CMV status not recorded). Some clones in this sample may be carry-over from other donors' samples. The DNA for the CDR3 is TGTGCCAGTAACGAATTGTTCAATCAGCCCCAGCATTTT. Translating gives CASNELFNQPQHF.